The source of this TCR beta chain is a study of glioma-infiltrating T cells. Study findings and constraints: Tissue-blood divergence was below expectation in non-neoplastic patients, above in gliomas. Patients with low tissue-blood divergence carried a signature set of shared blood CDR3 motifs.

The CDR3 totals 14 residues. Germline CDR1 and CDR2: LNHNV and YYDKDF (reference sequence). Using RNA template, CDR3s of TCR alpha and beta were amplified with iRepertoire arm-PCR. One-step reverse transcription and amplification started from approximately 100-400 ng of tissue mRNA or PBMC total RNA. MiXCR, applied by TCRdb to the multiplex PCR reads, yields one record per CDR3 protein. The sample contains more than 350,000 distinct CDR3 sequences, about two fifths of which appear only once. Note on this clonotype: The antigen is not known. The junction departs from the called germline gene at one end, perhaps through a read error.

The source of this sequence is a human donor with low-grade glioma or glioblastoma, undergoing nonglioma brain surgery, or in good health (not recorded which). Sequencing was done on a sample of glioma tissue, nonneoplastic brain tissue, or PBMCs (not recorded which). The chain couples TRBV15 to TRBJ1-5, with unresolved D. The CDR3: CATSRALGNQPKHF. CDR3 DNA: TGTGCCACCAGCAGAGCCCTGGGCAATCAGCCCAAGCATTTT.